Here is one T cell receptor beta chain with its context. The target of this receptor is not known. Base quality data are lacking; no much larger clone is found one base away. To prepare the library, PCR was applied. At the Johns Hopkins FTIC core, DNA from the cultured CD4+ T cells underwent TCR sequencing with the Oncomine TCR Beta short-read assay. The QIAamp micro DNA kit was used to extract genomic DNA from the cultured CD4+ T cells. Oncomine TCR Beta libraries from cultured CD4+ T cells were pooled with unique dual indexes and sequenced on an Illumina iSeq 100. From the authors' description of their analysis: Non-productive sequences were removed, and CDR3s not starting with C, not ending with F or W, or shorter than 7 amino acids were discarded. The MANAFEST web application identified antigen-specific clonotypes by comparing peptide-stimulated wells against reference wells and other culture wells. Positive clones required FDR below 0.05, an odds ratio above 5, and productive frequency above 0.1% in at least two of three replicate wells. Clonotypes that were significantly expanded in both SARS-CoV-2 spike wells and at least one common cold coronavirus spike condition were defined as cross-reactive. Using R version 3.6.1, CDR3 homology was evaluated through Levenshtein distances (stringdist) along with unrooted phylogenetic trees (ape). TCRdb reran the public reads through fastp at Q25 and MiXCR, keeping productive beta chains. Duplicate CDR3 protein sequences are folded into a single record with the most common DNA and genes. The V and J calls and clone size come from TCRdb's table, not from the authors' own analysis. The sample records under 20,000 distinct CDR3 sequences, less than 65% of which are singletons. The ten largest clones add up to 15% to 20% of the sample.

These data originate in a study of vaccination and CD4 T cells after COVID-19 (dated by TCRdb to between 2020 and 2023). Regarding the study in general: Convalescent patients had a positive SARS-CoV-2 result on nasal swab PCR, and of these patients, several had mild disease and one had severe disease. The convalescent cohort included six males and four females, with two Hispanic individuals, seven Caucasians, two Asians and one multiracial person. Participants received two doses of either the Pfizer-BioNTech BNT162b2 vaccine (n=8) or the Moderna mRNA-1273 vaccine (n=2). Post-COVID blood samples were collected from convalescent patients a median of approximately 100 days after diagnosis, with a range of about 35 to 180 days. Post-vaccine blood samples were taken a median of about 70 days after the second vaccine dose, with a range of roughly 14 to 250 days. For stimulating the cultures, overlapping spike peptide pools were used, derived from SARS-CoV-2 as well as from the common cold coronaviruses HCoV-NL63, HCoV-OC43 and HCoV-229E. In control cultures, a CEFX viral epitope pool was used as positive control, an HIV-1 Nef peptide pool was used as negative control, or no peptide was added. The spike-specific CD4+ TCR repertoire was compared before and after mRNA vaccination in fewer than eleven COVID-19 convalescent patients and a handful of infection-naive healthy vaccine recipients.

From the germline V gene (reference sequence), CDR1 is LNHNV and CDR2 is YYDKDF. Cut back by 3 bases and 3 bases, the V and J ends lie 17 bases apart. Spanning cysteine to phenylalanine, the CDR3 consists of 16 amino acids. Kept here is only the CDR3 DNA, which spans 48 bases and is read in frame from base 1. Overall study outcomes, separate from this receptor: In convalescent patients, a median around 86% of post-vaccine SARS-CoV-2-reactive clones were detected only after vaccination, suggesting vaccine-specific priming. In convalescent patients, nearly all vaccine-specific clones (304 of 307) were found to be mono-reactive for SARS-CoV-2 spike rather than cross-reactive with common cold coronaviruses. The median count of SARS-CoV-2-reactive clonotypes went up from approximately 20 after infection to 38 after vaccination, although the change was not significant. Relatively few convalescent patients were included in the study, and early timepoints after natural infection were not analyzed.

The sample's treatment or condition label, decoded: approximately 11-day PBMC culture with coronavirus spike peptide pools or control peptides (ViraFEST assay). The ViraFEST assay was used in the study, in which antigen-specific T cells were expanded with peptide pools and expanded clonotypes were subsequently identified by TCR sequencing. The convalescent patients' positive SARS-CoV-2 PCR tests fell between March and December 2020, which was before the Alpha, Beta and Delta variants emerged in the United States. About 2 million PBMCs per well were cultured in IMDM with approximately 5% human AB serum and 8 to 10 IU/ml IL-2, plus 10 ug/ml peptide pools. On days 3 and 7, half of the culture medium was replaced with fresh IL-2-containing medium. CD4+ T cells were isolated after approximately eleven days of culture through negative selection using the EasySep CD4+ T cell isolation kit. Ficoll-Paque Plus gradient centrifugation was used to isolate PBMCs from whole blood, and the isolated PBMCs were then either used fresh or cryopreserved at -140C. Culture conditions were generally each tested in triplicate wells.

This chain is built from TRBV15 and TRBJ1-2; a weak D assignment points to TRBD1 (6 bases agree). Sample: CD4+ T cells from blood, cultured in vitro. The sequence was collected from a human donor who had recovered from COVID-19. The sequence in DNA is TGTGCCACCAGCAGTCACCTGGACAGTTTCTACTATGGCTACACCTTC. This codes for CATSSHLDSFYYGYTF.